Below, 8 T cell receptor beta chains from the same sample are listed, as sequenced in a study of blood T cell repertoires in COVID-19. Sequencing was performed with immunoSEQ multiplex PCR; in TCRdb, only in-frame clones are kept and a portion is missing. The sample yields hundreds of thousands of clones, 81% seen once. The sequencing sample was made of peripheral blood. Receptors originate from an elderly woman with acute or convalescent COVID-19.

The rearrangement uses TRBV6-5 and TRBJ2-5; 8 nucleotides align to TRBD1. J was trimmed by 0 bases and V by 6 bases; bases with no gene match: 3. The CDR3 length is 14 residues. The germline V gene has CDR1 MNHEY and CDR2 SVGAGI. The CDR3 DNA reads as TGTGCCAGCAGCCGGACAGGGAACCAAGAGACCCAGTACTTC. Encoded protein: CASSRTGNQETQYF.

Remarks on this clone: At one of its ends the junction is not consistent with the germline gene, which may arise from a read error. V gene TRBV14 combines with J gene TRBJ2-2, with 9 bases identical to TRBD2. Germline CDR1 and CDR2: SGHDN and FVKESK. The CDR3 spans 15 residues. In nucleotides, the CDR3 is TGTGCCCGCAGCCAACGCGGGGGGGGCACCGGGGAGCTGTTTTTT. This codes for CARSQRGGGTGELFF.

For the CDR3, the DNA is TGTGCCAGCAGCCAAGATCTAGTGGCAGACCGGGGCACCATATATTTT. This sequence encodes CASSQDLVADRGTIYF. The rearrangement joins TRBV14 to TRBJ1-3, with D hard to call. With 0 bases removed from V and 9 bases from J, the gap between germline ends came to 18 bases. Looked up from germline, CDR1 is SGHDN and CDR2 is FVKESK. CDR3 size: 16 residues.

The chain uses TRBV11-2 and TRBJ1-1, with D unresolved. CDR1 is SGHAT and CDR2 is FQNNGV in the germline V gene. Trimming left V 4 bases short and J 1 base short, with 4 bases between. The CDR3 covers 12 residues. In DNA, the CDR3 is TGTGCCAGCAGCTCACAGAACACTGAAGCTTTCTTT. Translated, it gives CASSSQNTEAFF.

The chain joins TRBV19 to TRBJ2-3; possible D gene TRBD2, 6 bases. Germline assignment: CDR1 LNHDA and CDR2 SQIVND (reference sequence). This CDR3 region has 13 residues. With 9 bases removed from V and 0 bases from J, the gap between germline ends came to 10 bases. Written as DNA, the CDR3 is TGTGCCAGCGGAGGGTCGAGCACAGATACGCAGTATTTT. Protein: CASGGSSTDTQYF.

This clone appeared a few times. The CDR3 spells CSVARLAGSYEQYF. CDR3 coding DNA: TGCAGCGTTGCAAGGCTAGCGGGATCCTACGAGCAGTACTTC. The chain couples TRBV29-1 to TRBJ2-7, with 9 bases aligning to TRBD2. The CDR3 consists of 14 residues. The ends lost 4 bases at V and 1 base at J; junction bases unmatched: 5. CDR1 and CDR2 (germline): SQVTM, ANQGSEA.

The chain combines TRBV18 with TRBJ2-5; no reliable D call. Germline V gives CDR1 KGHSH, CDR2 LQKENI. Deletions cut 1 base from V and 3 bases from J, with 3 bases between. This CDR3 spans 12 amino acids. CDR3 in DNA: TGTGCCAGCTCACCACTCAAAGAGACCCAGTACTTC. This translates into CASSPLKETQYF.

J is TRBJ2-7 and V is TRBV28; 9 bases are shared with TRBD2. This CDR3 is 14 amino acids long. Losses at the gene ends were 3 bases for V and 7 bases for J; bases not matched to a gene: 7. Germline V gene sequence: CDR1 MDHEN, CDR2 SYDVKM. In nucleotides, the CDR3 is TGTGCCAGCAGTTTGGTAGCGGGAGCACGGGAGCAGTACTTC. It is translated as CASSLVAGAREQYF. The variable domain in full, with the rest retrieved from reference TRBV28 and TRBJ2-7, is DVKVTQSSRYLVKRTGEKVFLECVQDMDHENMFWYRQDPGLGLRLIYFSYDVKMKEKGDIPEGYSVSREKKERFSLILESASTNQTSMYLCASSLVAGAREQYFGPGTRLTVT.